This TCR beta chain comes out of a study of cytomegalovirus exposure and HLA in healthy donors. Study-wide findings and caveats: Within a later analysis, the majority of CMV-associated TCR beta chains appeared HLA-restricted. TCR beta chains associated with HLA were, in a later analysis, more clonally expanded than equally common others. Later on, a genetic analysis was performed. It linked a missense variant in DCLRE1C with V- and J-gene trimming of TCR beta.

With regard to this clone: The antigen remains unidentified.

The CDR3 totals 15 residues. The V and J ends lost 5 bases and 3 bases respectively, with 15 bases between them. Germline V gene lookup returns CDR1 LNHNV and CDR2 YYDKDF (reference sequence). The PCR was carried out with 60 Vbeta primers and 13 Jbeta primers. The table came from immunoSEQ multiplex PCR; TCRdb's copy has only in-frame clones and leaves some out. The sample has roughly 140,000 clones, over 60% seen once. The V call is TRBV15, the J call TRBJ2-3; D is perhaps TRBD2 (5 bases). Sequencing used PBMCs. This sequence was found in a woman aged 25 to 39 in good health and CMV-seropositive. CDR3 region: CATSEGYGQTDTQYF. In DNA, the CDR3 is TGTGCCACCAGCGAGGGCTACGGGCAGACAGATACGCAGTATTTT.